These 14 T cell receptor beta chains came from one sample sequenced in a study of cytomegalovirus exposure and HLA in healthy donors. Use of 60 Vbeta and 13 Jbeta primers characterized the PCR. Clones were read by immunoSEQ multiplex PCR, and TCRdb kept only the in-frame ones, dropping some. The profile shows roughly 77,000 clones, over 9% of them singletons. The sample consisted of PBMCs. These TCRs come from a man aged 55 to 70 in good health and CMV-seropositive.

This clone was counted a few times. The chain uses TRBV10-1 and TRBJ1-1; TRBD1 matches 11 bases. The junction had 0 bases not matched to a gene; V was cut back by 6 bases and J by 6 bases. The CDR3 contains 12 residues. Germline values: CDR1 WNHNN, CDR2 SYGVQD (reference sequence). The CDR3 DNA reads TGCGCCAGCAGGGGACAGGGGGCTGAAGCTTTCTTT. It encodes CASRGQGAEAFF.

A few counts support this clone. V usage is TRBV5-1 and J usage is TRBJ2-5; TRBD2 aligns across 8 bases. J was trimmed by 4 bases and V by 0 bases; bases with no gene match: 5. Per the germline V gene, CDR1 is SGHRS and CDR2 is YFSETQ. This CDR3 is 15 amino acids long. The CDR3 reads CASSLAVAGRETQYF. CDR3 in DNA: TGCGCCAGCAGCTTGGCGGTAGCGGGGCGAGAGACCCAGTACTTC.

A few counts support this clone. The V and J genes are TRBV10-1 and TRBJ1-1; D possibly corresponds to TRBD1 (5 bases). V lost 6 bases and J 7 bases, leaving 15 bases between the germline ends. Germline V CDR1 and CDR2: WNHNN, SYGVQD (reference sequence). This CDR3 is 13 amino acids long. This chain's CDR3 is CASSAGGAGEAFF. As DNA, the CDR3 is TGCGCCAGCAGCGCCGGCGGGGCGGGTGAAGCTTTCTTT.

This clone was seen only a few times. V gene TRBV7-9 combines with J gene TRBJ2-2; D gene unclear. Germline V CDR1 and CDR2: SEHNR, FQNEAQ (reference sequence). The CDR3 is 11 residues long. Trimming left V 6 bases short and J 5 bases short, with 4 bases between. CDR3 region: CASSQTGELFF. The CDR3 DNA is TGTGCCAGCAGTCAGACCGGGGAGCTGTTTTTT.

The V gene is TRBV25-1, the J gene TRBJ1-1, with D unclear. In germline, CDR1 is MGHDK, CDR2 SYGVNS. The V end lost 6 bases, the J end lost 4 bases, and 6 bases lay between the germline ends. The CDR3 is made up of 11 amino acids. CDR3 in DNA: TGTGCCAGCAGGCTAGGCACTGAAGCTTTCTTT. Protein product: CASRLGTEAFF.

The gene calls are TRBV5-1 and TRBJ1-4; no clear D gene. Trimming pared 0 bases from V and 8 bases from J, leaving 8 bases between. CDR1 and CDR2 (germline): SGHRS, YFSETQ. The CDR3 consists of 13 residues. In nucleotides, the CDR3 is TGCGCCAGCAGCTTGGGGGCAGGCGAAAAACTGTTTTTT. As protein: CASSLGAGEKLFF.

In its sample, this clone was seen a few times. V is TRBV5-1 and J is TRBJ1-4, with D tentatively TRBD1 (6 bases). The CDR3 has 16 residues. CDR1 and CDR2 (germline): SGHRS, YFSETQ. Trimming took 4 bases from V and 7 from J, leaving 20 bases between them. The CDR3 reads CASSREGGRGVEKLFF. Here the CDR3 DNA reads TGCGCCAGCAGCCGGGAGGGGGGCCGAGGAGTTGAAAAACTGTTTTTT.

The sample holds a few counts of this clone. The chain uses TRBV6-5 and TRBJ2-5, with D unresolved. The better agreement between TRBJ2-7 and the DNA end casts doubt on the J call. Germline CDR1 MNHEY, CDR2 SVGAGI. The CDR3 spans 14 residues. The CDR3 spells CASSSSLTFYEQYF. The CDR3 DNA sequence: TGTGCCAGCAGTTCTTCACTGACATTCTACGAGCAGTACTTC.

The chain carries TRBV19 and TRBJ2-6; 9 bases align to TRBD1. CDR1 and CDR2 (germline): LNHDA, SQIVND (reference sequence). This CDR3 region has 17 residues. After removal of 5 bases from V and 0 bases from J, the junction contained 5 bases not matched to a gene. This CDR3 reads CASSWGTGSSGANVLTF. The CDR3 DNA sequence: TGTGCCAGTAGTTGGGGGACAGGGAGCTCTGGGGCCAACGTCCTGACTTTC.

This clone was found a few times. J is TRBJ1-3 and V is TRBV30; D is unclear. V was shortened by 6 bases and J by 2 bases, with 11 bases between the two germline ends. The CDR3 contains 13 residues. Germline lookup yields CDR1 GTSNPN and CDR2 SVGIG (reference sequence). This CDR3 is CACREFAGNTIYF. DNA of the CDR3: TGTGCCTGTCGTGAGTTTGCTGGAAACACCATATATTTT.

This clone showed up just a few times. As DNA, the CDR3 is TGCGCCAGCAGCCCGGGTCTAGATGCAACTAATGAAAAACTGTTTTTT. It encodes CASSPGLDATNEKLFF. The chain recombines TRBV5-1 with TRBJ1-4; D remains ambiguous. Germline assignment: CDR1 SGHRS and CDR2 YFSETQ. This CDR3 comprises 16 residues. V was shortened by 4 bases and J by 0 bases, with 13 bases between the two germline ends.

V is TRBV18 and J is TRBJ2-1, with 8 bases lining up with TRBD1. This CDR3 contains 17 residues. Germline CDR1 is KGHSH and CDR2 is LQKENI. The ends lost 3 bases at V and 6 bases at J; junction bases unmatched: 13. The CDR3 is CASSPTGQAIARNEQFF. CDR3 DNA sequence: TGTGCCAGCTCACCTACGGGACAGGCCATAGCCCGCAATGAGCAGTTCTTC.

This clone was seen more than once but under ten times. The chain combines TRBV27 with TRBJ2-1; 8 bases fit TRBD1. CDR3 length equals 14 residues. Looked up from germline, CDR1 is MNHEY and CDR2 is SMNVEV (reference sequence). After removal of 0 bases from V and 8 bases from J, the junction contained 3 bases not matched to a gene. This chain's CDR3 is CASSLSTGEHEQFF. The DNA of the CDR3 is TGTGCCAGCAGTTTATCGACAGGGGAGCATGAGCAGTTCTTC.

This clone has a handful of counts. This sequence joins TRBV6-5 and TRBJ1-1; D remains unclear. The germline V and J ends were trimmed by 5 bases and 1 base, with 14 bases remaining between them. There are 15 residues in the CDR3. The germline V gene encodes CDR1 MNHEY and CDR2 SVGAGI. For the CDR3, the DNA is TGTGCCAGCAGTCGGTCACAGAGCACGAACACTGAAGCTTTCTTT. This translates into CASSRSQSTNTEAFF.